This T cell receptor beta chain is drawn from a study of STAT5B mutations in CD4+ large granular lymphocyte leukemia. Broader study findings: About 26% of private leukemic clonotypes occurred rarely in other patients' non-leukemic repertoires. 8/27 top patient clones versus 2/35 control clones were TRBV06-family.

Measured with immunoSEQ multiplex PCR; TCRdb has only the in-frame clones, and not every one. The sample contains roughly 32,000 clones, about two thirds of which appear only once. This clone came up a few times. The antigen remains undetermined. The CDR3 has 15 amino acids. Per the germline V gene, CDR1 is ENHRY and CDR2 is SYGVKD. V shed 4 bases and J 3 bases; nucleotides not matched to a gene: 7. The sequence came from a human donor in good health. This chain joins TRBV10-3 and TRBJ2-7, with TRBD1 matching 9 bases. Sequences were obtained from CD4+ T cells from blood buffy coats. CDR3 amino acids: CAISAQGASRYEQYF. The DNA for the CDR3 is TGTGCCATCAGTGCACAGGGGGCTTCGCGCTACGAGCAGTACTTC.